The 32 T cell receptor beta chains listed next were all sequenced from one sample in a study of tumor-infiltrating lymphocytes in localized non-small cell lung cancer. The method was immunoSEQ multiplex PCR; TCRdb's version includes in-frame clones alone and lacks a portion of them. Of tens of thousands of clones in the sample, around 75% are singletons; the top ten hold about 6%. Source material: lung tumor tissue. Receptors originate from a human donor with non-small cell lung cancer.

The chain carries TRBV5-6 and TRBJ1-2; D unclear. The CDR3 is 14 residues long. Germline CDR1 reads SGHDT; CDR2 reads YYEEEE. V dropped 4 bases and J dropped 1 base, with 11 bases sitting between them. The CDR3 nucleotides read TGTGCCAGCAGCCCCGGGATCAGTAACTATGGCTACACCTTC. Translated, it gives CASSPGISNYGYTF.

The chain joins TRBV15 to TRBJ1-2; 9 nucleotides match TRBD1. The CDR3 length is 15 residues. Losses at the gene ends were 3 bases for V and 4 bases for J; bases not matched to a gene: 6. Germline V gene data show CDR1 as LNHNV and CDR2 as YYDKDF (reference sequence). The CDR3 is CATSRDTGGAYGYTF. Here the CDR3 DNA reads TGTGCCACCAGCAGGGACACAGGGGGCGCCTATGGCTACACCTTC.

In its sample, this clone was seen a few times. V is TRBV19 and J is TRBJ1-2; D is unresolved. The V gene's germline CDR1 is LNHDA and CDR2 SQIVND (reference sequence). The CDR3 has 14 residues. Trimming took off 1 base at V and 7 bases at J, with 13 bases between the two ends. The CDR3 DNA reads TGTGCCAGTAGTATAGGGCCGGCTATCGGTGGCTACACCTTC. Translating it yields CASSIGPAIGGYTF.

This chain's CDR3 is CASSLGSENTEAFF. The CDR3 nucleotides read TGTGCCAGCAGCTTAGGGTCGGAGAACACTGAAGCTTTCTTT. The chain employs TRBV5-4 and TRBJ1-1, with D hard to call. The CDR3 consists of 14 residues. V gave up 2 bases and J gave up 1 base, with 9 bases separating them. CDR1 is SGHNT, CDR2 YYREEE, per germline (reference sequence).

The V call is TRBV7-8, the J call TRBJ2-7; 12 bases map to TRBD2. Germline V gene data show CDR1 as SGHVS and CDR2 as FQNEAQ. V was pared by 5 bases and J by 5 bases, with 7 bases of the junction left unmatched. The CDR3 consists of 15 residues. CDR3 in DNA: TGTGCCAGCAGCCAAAGGACTAGCGGGGACCACGAGCAGTACTTC. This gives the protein CASSQRTSGDHEQYF.

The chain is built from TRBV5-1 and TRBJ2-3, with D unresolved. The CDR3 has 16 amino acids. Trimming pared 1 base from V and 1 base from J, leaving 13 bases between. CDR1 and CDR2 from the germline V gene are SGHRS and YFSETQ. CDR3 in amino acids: CASSLKQFGGTDTQYF. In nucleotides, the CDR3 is TGCGCCAGCAGCTTGAAACAGTTTGGAGGCACAGATACGCAGTATTTT.

The CDR3 DNA is TGTGCCAGCAGCTTACACGATGCAGATACGCAGTATTTT. Residues: CASSLHDADTQYF. The gene calls are TRBV7-7 and TRBJ2-3; D unresolved. The ends were cut back, 2 bases at V and 4 bases at J, with 7 bases in the middle. This CDR3 has 13 residues. Germline V gene sequence: CDR1 SSHAT, CDR2 FNYEAQ (reference sequence).

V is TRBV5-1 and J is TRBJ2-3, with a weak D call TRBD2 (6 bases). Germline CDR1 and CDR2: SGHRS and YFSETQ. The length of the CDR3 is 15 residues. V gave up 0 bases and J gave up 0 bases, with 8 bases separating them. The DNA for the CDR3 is TGCGCCAGCAGCTTGGTGGGACTCAGCACAGATACGCAGTATTTT. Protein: CASSLVGLSTDTQYF.

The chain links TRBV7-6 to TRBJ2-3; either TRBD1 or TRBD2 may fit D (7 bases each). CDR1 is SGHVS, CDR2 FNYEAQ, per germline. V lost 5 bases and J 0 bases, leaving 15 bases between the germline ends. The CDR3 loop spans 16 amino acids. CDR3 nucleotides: TGTGCCAGCAGCCCCAGGGGGGGCGAGAGCACAGATACGCAGTATTTT. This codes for CASSPRGGESTDTQYF.

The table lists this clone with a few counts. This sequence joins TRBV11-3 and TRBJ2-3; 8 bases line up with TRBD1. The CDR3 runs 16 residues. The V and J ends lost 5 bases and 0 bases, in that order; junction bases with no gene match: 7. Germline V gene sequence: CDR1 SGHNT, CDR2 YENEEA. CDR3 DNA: TGTGCCAGCAGCCCACAGGGGGATACTAGCACAGATACGCAGTATTTT. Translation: CASSPQGDTSTDTQYF. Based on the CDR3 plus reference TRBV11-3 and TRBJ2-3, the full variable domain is EAGVVQSPRYKIIEKKQPVAFWCNPISGHNTLYWYLQNLGQGPELLIRYENEEAVDDSQLPKDRFSAERLKGVDSTLKIQPAELGDSAVYLCASSPQGDTSTDTQYFGPGTRLTVL.

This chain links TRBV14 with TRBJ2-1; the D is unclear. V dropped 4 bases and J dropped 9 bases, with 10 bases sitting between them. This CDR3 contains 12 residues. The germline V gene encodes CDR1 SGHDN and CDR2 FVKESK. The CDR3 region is CASSLRFSEQFF. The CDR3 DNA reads TGTGCCAGCAGCCTGCGGTTCAGTGAGCAGTTCTTC. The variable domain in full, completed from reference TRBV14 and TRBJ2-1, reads EAGVTQFPSHSVIEKGQTVTLRCDPISGHDNLYWYRRVMGKEIKFLLHFVKESKQDESGMPNNRFLAERTGGTYSTLKVQPAELEDSGVYFCASSLRFSEQFFGPGTRLTVL.

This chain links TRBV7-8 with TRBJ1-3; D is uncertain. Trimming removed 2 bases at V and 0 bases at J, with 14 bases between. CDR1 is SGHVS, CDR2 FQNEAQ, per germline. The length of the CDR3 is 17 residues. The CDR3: CASSLSTLTPSGNTIYF. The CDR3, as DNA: TGTGCCAGCAGCTTAAGTACTCTGACTCCCTCTGGAAACACCATATATTTT.

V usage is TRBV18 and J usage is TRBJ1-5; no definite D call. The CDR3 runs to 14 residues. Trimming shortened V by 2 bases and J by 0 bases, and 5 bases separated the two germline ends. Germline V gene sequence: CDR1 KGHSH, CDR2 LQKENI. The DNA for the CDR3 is TGTGCCAGCTCACCAGGACCTAGCAATCAGCCCCAGCATTTT. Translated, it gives CASSPGPSNQPQHF.

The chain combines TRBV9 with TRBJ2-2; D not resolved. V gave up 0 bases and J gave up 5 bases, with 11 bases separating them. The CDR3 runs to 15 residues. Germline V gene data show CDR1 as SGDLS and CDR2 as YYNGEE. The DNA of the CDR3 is TGTGCCAGCAGCGTAGAGGGCAGTAGAACCGGGGAGCTGTTTTTT. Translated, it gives CASSVEGSRTGELFF.

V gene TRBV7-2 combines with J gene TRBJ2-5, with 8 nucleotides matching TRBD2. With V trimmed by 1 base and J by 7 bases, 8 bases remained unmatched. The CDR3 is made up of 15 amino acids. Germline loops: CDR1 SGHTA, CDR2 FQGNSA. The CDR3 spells CASSLEVAGLATQYF. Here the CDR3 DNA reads TGTGCCAGCAGCTTAGAAGTCGCCGGACTAGCGACCCAGTACTTC.

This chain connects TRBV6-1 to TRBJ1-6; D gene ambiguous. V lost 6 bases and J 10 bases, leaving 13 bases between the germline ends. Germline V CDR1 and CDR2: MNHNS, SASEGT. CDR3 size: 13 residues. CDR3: CASSGSLDSPLHF. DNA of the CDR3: TGTGCCAGCAGCGGCTCCTTGGACTCACCCCTCCACTTT.

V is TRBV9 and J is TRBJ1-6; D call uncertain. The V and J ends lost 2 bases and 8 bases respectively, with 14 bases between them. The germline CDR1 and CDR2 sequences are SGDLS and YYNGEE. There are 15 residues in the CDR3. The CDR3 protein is CASSVEYLDDSPLHF. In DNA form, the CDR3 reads TGTGCCAGCAGCGTCGAGTATCTAGATGATTCACCCCTCCACTTT.

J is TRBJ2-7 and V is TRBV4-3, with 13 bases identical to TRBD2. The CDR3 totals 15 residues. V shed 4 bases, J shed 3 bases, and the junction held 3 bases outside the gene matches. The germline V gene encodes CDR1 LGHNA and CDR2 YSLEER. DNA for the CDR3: TGCGCCAGCAGCCCTACTAGCGGGGGGGGCTACGAGCAGTACTTC. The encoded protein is CASSPTSGGGYEQYF.

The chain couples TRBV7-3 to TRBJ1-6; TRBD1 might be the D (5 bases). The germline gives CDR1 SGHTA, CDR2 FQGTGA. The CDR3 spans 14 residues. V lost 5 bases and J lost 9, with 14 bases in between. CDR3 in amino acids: CASSRDRGGSPLHF. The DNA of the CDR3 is TGTGCCAGCAGCAGAGACCGGGGCGGTTCACCCCTCCACTTT.

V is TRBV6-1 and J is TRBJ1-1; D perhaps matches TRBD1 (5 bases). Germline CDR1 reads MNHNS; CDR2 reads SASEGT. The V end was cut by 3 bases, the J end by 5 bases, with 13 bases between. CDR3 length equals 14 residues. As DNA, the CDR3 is TGTGCCAGCAGTGAGGGGCAGGCAGTGACTGAAGCTTTCTTT. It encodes CASSEGQAVTEAFF.

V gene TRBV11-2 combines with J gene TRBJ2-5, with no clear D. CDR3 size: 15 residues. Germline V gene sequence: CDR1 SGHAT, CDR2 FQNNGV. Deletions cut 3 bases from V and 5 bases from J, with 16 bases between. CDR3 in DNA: TGTGCCAGCAGCTTCGAAACGAACATGGCGGAGACCCAGTACTTC. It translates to CASSFETNMAETQYF. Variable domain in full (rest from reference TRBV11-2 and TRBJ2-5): EAGVAQSPRYKIIEKRQSVAFWCNPISGHATLYWYQQILGQGPKLLIQFQNNGVVDDSQLPKDRFSAERLKGVDSTLKIQPAKLEDSAVYLCASSFETNMAETQYFGPGTRLLVL.

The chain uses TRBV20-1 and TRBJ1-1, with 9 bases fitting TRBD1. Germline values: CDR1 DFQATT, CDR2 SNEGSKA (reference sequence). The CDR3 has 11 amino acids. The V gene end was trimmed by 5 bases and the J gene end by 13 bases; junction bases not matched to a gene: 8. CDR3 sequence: CSAYGTGSFFF. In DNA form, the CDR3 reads TGCAGTGCTTACGGGACAGGGTCATTTTTCTTT.

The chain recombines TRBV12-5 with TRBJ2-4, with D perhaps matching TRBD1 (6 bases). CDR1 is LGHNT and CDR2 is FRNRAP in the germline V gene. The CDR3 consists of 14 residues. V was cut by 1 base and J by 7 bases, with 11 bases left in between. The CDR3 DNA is TGTGCTAGTGGTTTGGGAACAGGGTGGAACATTCAGTACTTC. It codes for CASGLGTGWNIQYF.

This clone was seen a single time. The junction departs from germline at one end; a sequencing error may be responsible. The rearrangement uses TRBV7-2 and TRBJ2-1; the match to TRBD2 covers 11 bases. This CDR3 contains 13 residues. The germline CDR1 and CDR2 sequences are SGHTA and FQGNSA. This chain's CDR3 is CASSLGTSGGRIF. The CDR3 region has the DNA TGTGCCAGCAGCTTAGGTACTAGCGGGGGTAGGATCTTC. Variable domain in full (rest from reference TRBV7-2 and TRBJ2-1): GAGVSQSPSNKVTEKGKDVELRCDPISGHTALYWYRQSLGQGLEFLIYFQGNSAPDKSGLPSDRFSAERTGGSVSTLTIQRTQQEDSAVYLCASSLGTSGGRIFGPGTRLTVL.

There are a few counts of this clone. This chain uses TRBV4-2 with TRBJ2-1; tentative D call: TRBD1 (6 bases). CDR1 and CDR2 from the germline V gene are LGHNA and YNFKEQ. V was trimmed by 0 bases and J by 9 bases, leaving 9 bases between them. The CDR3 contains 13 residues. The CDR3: CASSQDQGFEQFF. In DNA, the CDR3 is TGTGCCAGCAGCCAAGATCAGGGGTTTGAGCAGTTCTTC.

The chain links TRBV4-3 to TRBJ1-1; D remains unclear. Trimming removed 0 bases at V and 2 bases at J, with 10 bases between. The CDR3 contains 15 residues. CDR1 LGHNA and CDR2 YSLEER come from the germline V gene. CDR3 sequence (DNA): TGCGCCAGCAGCCAAGATCGACAATCCAACACTGAAGCTTTCTTT. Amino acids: CASSQDRQSNTEAFF.

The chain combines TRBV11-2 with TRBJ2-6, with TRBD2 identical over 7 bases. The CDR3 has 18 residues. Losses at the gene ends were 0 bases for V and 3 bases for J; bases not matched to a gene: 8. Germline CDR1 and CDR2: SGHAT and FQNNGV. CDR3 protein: CASSLDLGGGGGANVLTF. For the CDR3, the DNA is TGTGCCAGCAGCTTAGATCTTGGCGGGGGAGGTGGGGCCAACGTCCTGACTTTC.

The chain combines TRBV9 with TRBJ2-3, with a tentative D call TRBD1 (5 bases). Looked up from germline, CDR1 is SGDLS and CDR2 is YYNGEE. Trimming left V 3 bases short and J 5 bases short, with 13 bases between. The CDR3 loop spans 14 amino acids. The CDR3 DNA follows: TGTGCCAGCAGCGGAAGAGGACATAGAGATACGCAGTATTTT. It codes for CASSGRGHRDTQYF.

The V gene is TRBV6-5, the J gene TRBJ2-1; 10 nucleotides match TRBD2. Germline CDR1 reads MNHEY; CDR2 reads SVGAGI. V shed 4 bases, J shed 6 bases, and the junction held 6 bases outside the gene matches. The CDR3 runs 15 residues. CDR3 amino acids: CASSSGTSALNEQFF. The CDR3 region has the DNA TGTGCCAGCAGTTCCGGGACTAGCGCTCTCAATGAGCAGTTCTTC.

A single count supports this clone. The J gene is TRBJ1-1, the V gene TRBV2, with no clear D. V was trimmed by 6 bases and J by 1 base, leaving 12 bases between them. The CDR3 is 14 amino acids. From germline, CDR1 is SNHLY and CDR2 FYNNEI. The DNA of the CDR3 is TGTGCCAGCAGCCGCAGACAACCGAACACTGAAGCTTTCTTT. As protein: CASSRRQPNTEAFF.

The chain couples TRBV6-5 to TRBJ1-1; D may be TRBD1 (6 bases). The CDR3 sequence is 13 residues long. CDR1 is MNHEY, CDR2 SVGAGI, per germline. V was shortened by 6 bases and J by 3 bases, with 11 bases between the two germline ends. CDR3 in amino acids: CASRPNRDTEAFF. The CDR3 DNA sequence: TGTGCCAGCAGACCCAACAGGGACACTGAAGCTTTCTTT.

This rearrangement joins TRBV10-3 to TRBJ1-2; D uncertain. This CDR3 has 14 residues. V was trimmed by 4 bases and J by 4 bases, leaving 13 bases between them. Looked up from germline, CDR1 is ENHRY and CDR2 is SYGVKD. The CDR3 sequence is CAISAGPNTYGYTF. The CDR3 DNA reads TGTGCCATCAGTGCTGGACCCAATACCTATGGCTACACCTTC.